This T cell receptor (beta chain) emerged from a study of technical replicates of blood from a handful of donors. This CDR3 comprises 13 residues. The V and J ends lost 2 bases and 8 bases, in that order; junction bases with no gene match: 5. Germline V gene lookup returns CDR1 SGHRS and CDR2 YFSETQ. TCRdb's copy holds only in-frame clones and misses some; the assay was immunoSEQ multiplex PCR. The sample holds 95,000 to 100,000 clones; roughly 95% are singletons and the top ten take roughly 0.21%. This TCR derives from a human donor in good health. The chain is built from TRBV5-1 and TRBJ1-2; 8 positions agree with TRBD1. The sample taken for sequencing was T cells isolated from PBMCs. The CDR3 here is CASSLNRGTGYTF. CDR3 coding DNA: TGCGCCAGCAGCTTAAACAGGGGGACGGGCTACACCTTC.